Below, 30 T cell receptor beta chains from the same sample are listed, as sequenced in a study of blood T cell repertoires in COVID-19. Sequenced by immunoSEQ multiplex PCR; TCRdb stores in-frame clones only, minus some. The sample records some 120,000 clones, roughly nine tenths being singletons. The sample taken for sequencing was peripheral blood. Source of these receptors: a man between 50 and 59 years old with active COVID-19.

This clone has more than one count but fewer than ten. CDR3 nucleotide sequence: TGTGCCAGCAGCCAAGAGTCTCTGGACAGGGGATCCGAGCAGTACTTC. Its translation is CASSQESLDRGSEQYF. The chain has TRBV4-2 and TRBJ2-7; 9 nucleotides line up with TRBD1. The ends lost 0 bases at V and 6 bases at J; junction bases unmatched: 9. The CDR3 covers 16 residues. Germline loops: CDR1 LGHNA, CDR2 YNFKEQ.

The chain couples TRBV9 to TRBJ2-2; 7 nucleotides align to TRBD1. From germline, CDR1 is SGDLS and CDR2 YYNGEE. The CDR3 is 15 amino acids. J gave up 5 bases and V 2 bases, and 6 bases lay outside the gene matches. The DNA for the CDR3 is TGTGCCAGCAGCGTTCCTTCGACAGGGACCGGGGAGCTGTTTTTT. It codes for CASSVPSTGTGELFF.

The J gene is TRBJ2-1, the V gene TRBV7-2; D is perhaps TRBD2 (6 bases). The CDR3 loop spans 15 amino acids. Trimming removed 0 bases from V and 2 bases from J, with 8 bases in between. The germline CDR1 and CDR2 sequences are SGHTA and FQGNSA. This chain's CDR3 is CASSLAGGTYNEQFF. The CDR3 DNA is TGTGCCAGCAGCTTAGCGGGGGGAACCTACAATGAGCAGTTCTTC.

The rearrangement joins TRBV5-1 to TRBJ2-3; D might be TRBD1 (5 bases). Germline assignment: CDR1 SGHRS and CDR2 YFSETQ. Deletions cut 0 bases from V and 2 bases from J, with 10 bases between. CDR3 length: 15 residues. CDR3 coding DNA: TGCGCCAGCAGCTTGGCGGCAGGGTTCACAGATACGCAGTATTTT. Protein sequence: CASSLAAGFTDTQYF.

The V call is TRBV5-1, the J call TRBJ2-1; 8 positions match TRBD2. The germline V gene has CDR1 SGHRS and CDR2 YFSETQ. Trimming cost V 3 bases and J 6 bases; bases outside gene matches: 11. The CDR3 has 16 amino acids. CDR3 in amino acids: CASSWRAGATSNEQFF. The CDR3 DNA sequence: TGCGCCAGCAGCTGGAGAGCGGGAGCGACCTCCAATGAGCAGTTCTTC.

This rearrangement joins TRBV3-1 (or the pseudogene TRBV3-2) to TRBJ2-2; TRBD2 aligns across 8 bases. Per germline, CDR1 LGHDT and CDR2 YNNKEL (reference sequence). V gave up 7 bases and J gave up 3 bases; unmatched junction bases: 10. The CDR3 has 16 amino acids. The CDR3, as DNA: TGTGCCAGCATCCCACCAGCGGGAGCGTACACCGGGGAGCTGTTTTTT. It yields the protein CASIPPAGAYTGELFF.

V gene TRBV27 combines with J gene TRBJ1-1; possibly TRBD1 for D (5 bases). Trimming took 4 bases from V and 6 from J, leaving 18 bases between them. The CDR3 consists of 15 residues. CDR1 MNHEY and CDR2 SMNVEV come from the germline V gene (reference sequence). CDR3 residues: CASSSGLDSAPEAFF. CDR3 bases: TGTGCCAGCAGTTCGGGACTTGATTCGGCGCCTGAAGCTTTCTTT.

This sequence joins TRBV10-3 and TRBJ1-1; D possibly corresponds to TRBD1 (5 bases). V was shortened by 8 bases and J by 8 bases, with 12 bases between the two germline ends. The CDR3 loop spans 11 amino acids. Germline V gives CDR1 ENHRY, CDR2 SYGVKD. Here the CDR3 reads CAIAGGLEAFF. For the CDR3, the DNA is TGTGCCATCGCGGGGGGTTTAGAAGCTTTCTTT.

This clone was seen a few times. The chain carries TRBV5-6 and TRBJ2-5, with 11 bases matching TRBD1. This CDR3 contains 16 residues. V lost 4 bases and J lost 3; bases outside the gene matches: 8. Germline CDR1 reads SGHDT; CDR2 reads YYEEEE. The CDR3 nucleotides read TGTGCCAGCAGCCCATTTGGGGACAGGGGGAAAGAGACCCAGTACTTC. Amino acid sequence: CASSPFGDRGKETQYF.

The sample holds a few counts of this clone. The genes are TRBV4-1 and TRBJ2-1; 11 positions match TRBD1. V shed 1 base, J shed 8 bases, and the junction held 7 bases outside the gene matches. The CDR3 length is 16 residues. Germline V gene sequence: CDR1 MGHRA, CDR2 YSYEKL. CDR3 protein: CASSQGEGQGVDEQFF. The CDR3 nucleotides are TGCGCCAGCAGCCAAGGGGAGGGACAGGGGGTTGATGAGCAGTTCTTC.

V usage is TRBV5-6 and J usage is TRBJ2-5; the match to TRBD2 covers 8 bases. CDR3 length: 16 amino acids. The junction had 10 bases not matched to a gene; V was cut back by 2 bases and J by 4 bases. Germline-derived CDR1 and CDR2 are SGHDT and YYEEEE. The CDR3 region has the DNA TGTGCCAGCAGCTTTGGTCCGGGAGGGTTGGCAGAGACCCAGTACTTC. Encoded protein: CASSFGPGGLAETQYF.

Only a few counts were recorded for this clone. This chain uses TRBV5-6 with TRBJ2-1; unclear D gene. The CDR3 length is 11 residues. Trimming cost V 2 bases and J 10 bases, with 7 bases left between them. CDR1 is SGHDT and CDR2 is YYEEEE in the germline V gene. The CDR3 region has the DNA TGTGCCAGCAGCTTCCGCAGGGAGCAGTTCTTC. It specifies CASSFRREQFF.

The chain employs TRBV6-5 and TRBJ1-2; maybe TRBD1 (5 bases). V gave up 1 base and J gave up 2 bases, with 11 bases separating them. Germline V CDR1 and CDR2: MNHEY, SVGAGI. The CDR3 contains 15 residues. For the CDR3, the DNA is TGTGCCAGCAGTTACTATGGGACTGGCAACTATGGCTACACCTTC. Its translation is CASSYYGTGNYGYTF.

This rearrangement joins TRBV5-1 to TRBJ2-1; 10 bases are a match to TRBD2. The V gene's germline CDR1 is SGHRS and CDR2 YFSETQ. The ends lost 4 bases at V and 8 bases at J; junction bases unmatched: 15. This CDR3 comprises 17 residues. The CDR3 DNA sequence: TGCGCCAGCAGCGGAGGGATCAGCGGGAGGGCCTGGGATGAGCAGTTCTTC. This codes for CASSGGISGRAWDEQFF.

This chain links TRBV7-8 with TRBJ1-2, with a possible D match to TRBD1 (5 bases). There are 16 residues in the CDR3. V lost 4 bases and J 0 bases, leaving 15 bases between the germline ends. Germline values: CDR1 SGHVS, CDR2 FQNEAQ. The CDR3 is CASSSNGGEPNYGYTF. DNA of the CDR3: TGTGCCAGCAGCTCTAACGGGGGGGAACCTAACTATGGCTACACCTTC.

The chain uses TRBV2 and TRBJ2-3, with D perhaps TRBD2 (6 bases). CDR3 length: 15 residues. The ends were cut back, 5 bases at V and 0 bases at J, with 12 bases in the middle. Germline V gives CDR1 SNHLY, CDR2 FYNNEI. This CDR3 reads CASSLGTGSTDTQYF. The DNA for the CDR3 is TGTGCCAGCAGTCTTGGGACTGGCAGCACAGATACGCAGTATTTT.

The V and J genes are TRBV19 and TRBJ2-5; 8 nucleotides line up with TRBD2. The junction had 8 bases not matched to a gene; V was cut back by 6 bases and J by 5 bases. This CDR3 spans 14 amino acids. Per the germline V gene, CDR1 is LNHDA and CDR2 is SQIVND (reference sequence). As DNA, the CDR3 is TGTGCCAGTAGCGCGACTAGCGTTCACGAGACCCAGTACTTC. The encoded protein is CASSATSVHETQYF.

The V call is TRBV5-1, the J call TRBJ2-5; 11 bases align to TRBD2. The CDR3 extends over 14 amino acids. Germline lookup yields CDR1 SGHRS and CDR2 YFSETQ. After removal of 5 bases from V and 5 bases from J, the junction contained 5 bases not matched to a gene. In DNA form, the CDR3 reads TGCGCCAGCAGACTAGCGGGAGATTCGGAGACCCAGTACTTC. Translation gives CASRLAGDSETQYF.

The gene calls are TRBV9 and TRBJ1-2; TRBD1 might be the D (5 bases). The CDR3 is 14 residues long. V lost 0 bases, J lost 8 bases, and 14 bases lay in between. Per the germline V gene, CDR1 is SGDLS and CDR2 is YYNGEE. The CDR3 DNA sequence: TGTGCCAGCAGCGTAGGGGGAGGGGTCGGCGGCTACACCTTC. It yields the protein CASSVGGGVGGYTF.

The chain recombines TRBV9 with TRBJ1-6, with a tentative D call TRBD1 (5 bases). CDR1 SGDLS and CDR2 YYNGEE come from the germline V gene. The CDR3 length is 17 residues. V lost 0 bases to trimming and J lost 5 bases, with 15 bases between them. The CDR3 region has the DNA TGTGCCAGCAGCGTAGTCCCCCGCCAGGACAATAATTCACCCCTCCACTTT. Its translation: CASSVVPRQDNNSPLHF.

The rearrangement joins TRBV4-1 to TRBJ2-2; TRBD2 might be the D (7 bases). The CDR3 length is 15 residues. The ends were cut back, 0 bases at V and 4 bases at J, with 9 bases in the middle. Per germline, CDR1 MGHRA and CDR2 YSYEKL. CDR3 loop: CASSQEGGPTGELFF. CDR3 nucleotides: TGCGCCAGCAGCCAAGAGGGGGGGCCCACCGGGGAGCTGTTTTTT.

The CDR3 is CASSLGRQIMNTEAFF. In nucleotides, the CDR3 is TGTGCCAGCAGCTTAGGGAGACAGATCATGAACACTGAAGCTTTCTTT. V is TRBV7-6 and J is TRBJ1-1; weak D call: TRBD1 (5 bases). The CDR3 covers 16 residues. Germline CDR1 and CDR2: SGHVS and FNYEAQ. Trimming stripped 1 base from V and 0 bases from J, with 12 bases between.

The rearrangement joins TRBV7-6 to TRBJ2-3; 8 bases map to TRBD1. The V gene's germline CDR1 is SGHVS and CDR2 FNYEAQ. This CDR3 comprises 17 residues. After removal of 5 bases from V and 2 bases from J, the junction contained 12 bases not matched to a gene. CDR3 region: CASSRTGNGNPTDTQYF. The CDR3 nucleotides read TGTGCCAGCAGCCGGACAGGGAACGGGAACCCCACAGATACGCAGTATTTT. The entire variable domain, with the rest obtained from reference TRBV7-6 and TRBJ2-3, is as follows: GAGVSQSPRYKVTKRGQDVALRCDPISGHVSLYWYRQALGQGPEFLTYFNYEAQQDKSGLPNDRFSAERPEGSISTLTIQRTEQRDSAMYRCASSRTGNGNPTDTQYFGPGTRLTVL.

The chain combines TRBV5-4 with TRBJ2-7; the match to TRBD2 covers 7 bases. This CDR3 contains 15 residues. The V gene's germline CDR1 is SGHNT and CDR2 YYREEE (reference sequence). Trimming removed 3 bases from V and 0 bases from J; junction bases left unmatched: 6. CDR3 in DNA: TGTGCCAGCAGCTCGCTAGCGGAGAGCTCCTACGAGCAGTACTTC. Encoded protein: CASSSLAESSYEQYF. Supplemented by reference TRBV5-4 and TRBJ2-7, the full variable domain reads ETGVTQSPTHLIKTRGQQVTLRCSSQSGHNTVSWYQQALGQGPQFIFQYYREEENGRGNFPPRFSGLQFPNYSSELNVNALELDDSALYLCASSSLAESSYEQYFGPGTRLTVT.

The rearrangement links TRBV4-1 to TRBJ1-2; D call uncertain. CDR3 length equals 15 residues. V was trimmed by 1 base and J by 2 bases, leaving 11 bases between them. Germline CDR1 reads MGHRA; CDR2 reads YSYEKL. The CDR3, as DNA: TGCGCCAGCAGCCAAGTAACACAGCCCAACTATGGCTACACCTTC. Its translation is CASSQVTQPNYGYTF.

DNA for the CDR3: TGTGCCAGCAGCGTAGGCCCAGGGGAGACCCAGTACTTC. This codes for CASSVGPGETQYF. This sequence joins TRBV9 and TRBJ2-5; a possible D gene is TRBD1 (5 bases). Deletions cut 0 bases from V and 5 bases from J, with 8 bases between. The CDR3 sequence is 13 residues long. CDR1 is SGDLS and CDR2 is YYNGEE in the germline V gene.

This clone was seen more than once but under ten times. The rearrangement joins TRBV5-4 to TRBJ2-5; the D gene is possibly TRBD2 (6 bases). The CDR3 has 14 residues. CDR1 is SGHNT, CDR2 YYREEE, per germline (reference sequence). V lost 2 bases and J lost 3, with 11 bases in between. The CDR3 loop reads CASSFFSGEETQYF. CDR3 coding DNA: TGTGCCAGCAGCTTTTTTAGCGGAGAAGAGACCCAGTACTTC.

The genes are TRBV6-6 and TRBJ2-3; unclear D gene. V was pared by 2 bases and J by 4 bases, with 7 bases between. Germline V CDR1 and CDR2: MNHNY, SVGAGI (reference sequence). This CDR3 contains 13 residues. The CDR3 DNA reads TGTGCCAGCAGTTACACCGAGGCAGATACGCAGTATTTT. The encoded protein is CASSYTEADTQYF.

The chain combines TRBV15 with TRBJ2-3; 15 bases align to TRBD2. CDR1 and CDR2 from the germline V gene are LNHNV and YYDKDF (reference sequence). V shed 1 base and J 6 bases; nucleotides not matched to a gene: 8. The CDR3 is 18 amino acids. The CDR3 region is CATSRAPGTSGGQDTQYF. CDR3 nucleotides: TGTGCCACCAGCAGAGCCCCCGGGACTAGCGGGGGGCAGGATACGCAGTATTTT.

The CDR3 spells CASSMRGSGANVLTF. In DNA, the CDR3 is TGTGCCAGTAGTATGAGAGGGTCTGGGGCCAACGTCCTGACTTTC. V is TRBV19 and J is TRBJ2-6, with D possibly TRBD2 on 5 matching bases. Trimming removed 3 bases from V and 1 base from J, with 7 bases in between. Germline-derived CDR1 and CDR2 are LNHDA and SQIVND (reference sequence). The CDR3 spans 15 residues.